Listed below are T cell receptor beta chains from one sample, sequenced in a study of T cell repertoires in cytomegalovirus infection. TCRdb recomputed calls from the reads with MiXCR, one row per CDR3 protein. The table includes some 300,000 distinct CDR3 sequences, approximately 10% detected once. Sequencing input: PBMCs. Receptor source: a human donor in good health (CMV status not recorded). Some clones in this sample may be carry-over from other donors' samples. CDR3s include the opening cysteine and the closing phenylalanine or tryptophan. The D gene is left open where the match is weak. Size is omitted from some rows. Given values are once, few, many or a class for expanded clones.

>-|11|TRBJ2-3|few|TRBV28
TGTGCCAGCAGCTCTAGCAGTCTCAAGGATTTT
CASSSSSLKDF
>TRBD2|16|TRBJ2-2|few|TRBV6-6
TGTGCCAGCCGACTACTAGCGGGGGCGAACACCGGGGAGCTGTTTTTT
CASRLLAGANTGELFF
>TRBD1|19|TRBJ1-6|few|TRBV20-1
TGCAGTGCTAGAGAGTGGGACAGGGGTAAAGTCAGCCGCGATTCACCCCTCCACTTT
CSAREWDRGKVSRDSPLHF
>-|13|TRBJ1-5|many|TRBV6-2/TRBV6-3
TGTGCCAGCAGTTACCCGAAAGAGCAGCCCCAGCATTTT
CASSYPKEQPQHF
>-|13|TRBJ1-5|many|TRBV28
TGTGCCAGCAGTTTTACCCACAATCAGCCCCAGCATTTT
CASSFTHNQPQHF
>-|12|TRBJ1-3|many|TRBV25-1
TGTGCCAGCAGGTCGACTGGAAACACCATATATTTT
CASRSTGNTIYF
>-|15|TRBJ1-5|many|TRBV6-1
TGTGCCAGCAGTGGACAACAGGGACGATATCAGCCCCAGCATTTT
CASSGQQGRYQPQHF
>-|17|TRBJ1-4|many|TRBV7-2
TGTGCCAGCAGCTTAGGGCAGGGACTGGGCCTTAATGAAAAACTGTTTTTT
CASSLGQGLGLNEKLFF
>-|15|TRBJ2-2|many|TRBV5-4
TGTGCCAGCAGCGCCTCGGGGTATCACACCGGGGAGCTGTTTTTT
CASSASGYHTGELFF
>-|13|TRBJ1-6|many|TRBV6-5
TGTGCCAGCAGTTACGACGGGGGTTCACCCCTCCACTTT
CASSYDGGSPLHF
>-|16|TRBJ1-1|-|TRBV4-2
TGTGCCAGCAGCCAAGAATGGCGACAGCCAAACACTGAAGCTTTCTTT
CASSQEWRQPNTEAFF
>-|14|TRBJ2-2|many|TRBV7-9
TGTGCCAGCAGCTTAGTCTTATTTACCGGGGAGCTGTTTTTT
CASSLVLFTGELFF
>-|14|TRBJ1-1|many|TRBV23-1
TGCGCCAGCAGTCAATCGGCGCGGAACACTGAAGCTTTCTTT
CASSQSARNTEAFF
>-|13|TRBJ1-2|many|TRBV11-2
TGTGCCAGCAGCGGAATCGGGACGTGGGGCTACACCTTC
CASSGIGTWGYTF
>-|15|TRBJ1-4|many|TRBV29-1
TGCAGCGGCTGGTGGCCGATAGGGACACGTCAAAAACTGTTTTTT
CSGWWPIGTRQKLFF
>-|14|TRBJ2-5|many|TRBV5-1
TGCGCCAGCAGCCCCGAAGGCCCTGAAGAGACCCAGTACTTC
CASSPEGPEETQYF
>-|14|TRBJ1-4|many|TRBV7-9
TGTGCCAGTACACCAGGACGGGATGAGGAAAAACTGTTTTTT
CASTPGRDEEKLFF
>-|13|TRBJ2-5|-|TRBV5-6
TGTGCCAGCAGCTCTACTAGCTCGGAGACCCAGTACTTC
CASSSTSSETQYF
>TRBD2|14|TRBJ2-5|-|TRBV19
TGTGCCAGTAGTACGGGACTAGCTTTGGAGACCCAGTACTTC
CASSTGLALETQYF
>-|15|TRBJ1-1|many|TRBV7-6
TGTGCCAGCAGCTTAATAGCCAGCGCGGCCCGCCAAGCTTTCTTT
CASSLIASAARQAFF
>-|13|TRBJ1-2|-|TRBV13
TGTGCCAGCAGCCACAACAGGGTGAGCGGCTACACCTTC
CASSHNRVSGYTF
>TRBD1|13|TRBJ2-7|many|TRBV10-2
TGCGCCACCACCCCGGGACAGACCTACGAGCAGTACTTC
CATTPGQTYEQYF
>-|17|TRBJ2-2|many|TRBV14
TGTGCCAGCAGCCAAGTTGCTCCGGGGCGCCGGACCGGGGAGCTGTTTTTT
CASSQVAPGRRTGELFF
>TRBD1|15|TRBJ1-1|many|TRBV6-2/TRBV6-3
TGTGCCAGCAATCCTGGACAGGGGATGAACACTGAAGCTTTCTTT
CASNPGQGMNTEAFF
>TRBD1|16|TRBJ1-1|many|TRBV5-4
TGTGCCAGCAATGACAGGGGGCATCTACCCATGGGTTATGCTTTCTTT
CASNDRGHLPMGYAFF
>-|16|TRBJ1-4|-|TRBV28
TGTGCCAGCAGTCCGACGAGGGGGTCACGATATGAAAAACTGTTTTTT
CASSPTRGSRYEKLFF
>TRBD2|14|TRBJ2-7|many|TRBV10-2
TGCGCCAGCGGAACTAGCGGGGGGGAAGGCGAGCAGTACTTC
CASGTSGGEGEQYF
>TRBD1|14|TRBJ2-2|many|TRBV28
TGTGCCAGCAGAGGGGGCGCATCGGCCGGGGAGCTGTTTTTT
CASRGGASAGELFF
>TRBD1|16|TRBJ1-3|many|TRBV4-1
TGCGCCAGCAGCCAAGGGCCGGGACAGTCCGGAAACACCATATATTTT
CASSQGPGQSGNTIYF
>-|16|TRBJ2-3|many|TRBV7-6
TGTGCCAGCAGCAGCAGGGGGGGTACCACCACAGATACGCAGTATTTT
CASSSRGGTTTDTQYF
>TRBD1|18|TRBJ2-3|-|TRBV28
TGTGCCAGCAGTTCTGGGGACAGGGGCTTCCCTTCGACAGATACGCAGTATTTT
CASSSGDRGFPSTDTQYF
>-|16|TRBJ2-2|few|TRBV23-1
TGCGCCAGCAGTCAATCGTGGCAGAAAAACACCGGGGAGCTGTTTTTT
CASSQSWQKNTGELFF
>TRBD1|15|TRBJ2-5|-|TRBV19
TGTGCCAGTAGTTTTAGGACAGGACTTGCGGAGACCCAGTACTTC
CASSFRTGLAETQYF
>-|14|TRBJ1-5|-|TRBV20-1
TGCAGTGCTAGAGTGGGGGGGGCGAGTCAGCCCCAGCATTTT
CSARVGGASQPQHF
>TRBD2|13|TRBJ2-5|-|TRBV20-1
TGCAGTGCCCTACTAGCGGGGGTAGAGACCCAGTACTTC
CSALLAGVETQYF
>-|12|TRBJ2-7|many|TRBV20-1
TGCAGTGCTACCTCGGACACCCACGAGCAGTACTTC
CSATSDTHEQYF
>-|10|TRBJ1-1|few|TRBV3-1
TGTGCCAGCAGCCAAGGGACATTTTTCTTT
CASSQGTFFF
>TRBD1|15|TRBJ1-6|many|TRBV28
TGTGCCAGCAGTGCGGACAGGGGATATGCTTCACCCCTCCACTTT
CASSADRGYASPLHF
>-|16|TRBJ2-6|few|TRBV29-1
TGCAGCATTACCGGGGGTCTGCGGTCTGGGGCCAACGTCCTGACTTTC
CSITGGLRSGANVLTF
>TRBD2|16|TRBJ2-1|few|TRBV7-6
TGTGCCAGCAGCTTAGTCGGCGGGGGGGCCAGGAATGAGCAGTTCTTC
CASSLVGGGARNEQFF
>-|11|TRBJ1-1|-|TRBV20-1
TGCAGTGCTAGCCAGAACACTGAAGCTTTCTTT
CSASQNTEAFF
>-|13|TRBJ1-1|many|TRBV6-2/TRBV6-3
TGTGCCAGCAGTTACCCTGTCAACACTGAAGCTTTCTTT
CASSYPVNTEAFF
>-|13|TRBJ2-3|many|TRBV29-1
TGCAGCGTTGAAGGGCAGGGCGGAGATACGCAGTATTTT
CSVEGQGGDTQYF
>-|11|TRBJ2-3|many|TRBV6-5
TGTGCCAGCCCAGGGGCAGATACGCAGTATTTT
CASPGADTQYF
>-|15|TRBJ2-2|many|TRBV7-2
TGTGCCAGCAGCTTAGTTTGGGCAGATGGCGGGGAGCTGTTTTTT
CASSLVWADGGELFF
>-|11|TRBJ2-7|few|TRBV6-2/TRBV6-3
TGTGCCAGCATGAGTGGCTACGAGCAGTACTTC
CASMSGYEQYF
>-|14|TRBJ1-5|few|TRBV20-1
TGCAGTGCCGTGGTAGGGATTGGCAATCAGCCCCAGCATTTT
CSAVVGIGNQPQHF
>-|13|TRBJ2-5|many|TRBV11-2
TGTGCCAGCAGCTTGTGGACAGAAGAGACCCAGTACTTC
CASSLWTEETQYF
>-|14|TRBJ2-3|many|TRBV7-9
TGTGCCAGCAGCTTCGGTCAGGTTGCAGATACGCAGTATTTT
CASSFGQVADTQYF
>-|15|TRBJ1-5|many|TRBV6-5
TGTGCCAGCAGTTACGGAGGGGAACGCAATCAGCCCCAGCATTTT
CASSYGGERNQPQHF
>-|13|TRBJ1-5|many|TRBV6-2/TRBV6-3
TGTGCCAGCAGTTATAATGTGGATCAGCCCCAGCATTTT
CASSYNVDQPQHF
>-|14|TRBJ2-5|many|TRBV6-1
TGTGCCAGCATACAGGATCTGGCGGTTGAGACCCAGTACTTC
CASIQDLAVETQYF
>-|13|TRBJ1-1|many|TRBV28
TGTGCCAGCAGCCCTTTAGTTGGAACTGAAGCTTTCTTT
CASSPLVGTEAFF
>-|13|TRBJ1-3|many|TRBV19
TGTGCCAGTAGCCCGGGACGTGGAGACACCATATATTTT
CASSPGRGDTIYF